This T cell receptor (beta chain) was identified in a study of blood T cell repertoires in COVID-19. In the study overall: Nucleic acid was either cDNA or gDNA, and it came from T cells, B-cell-depleted T cells, or PBMCs.

Original analysis: Amplifying reference gene primers gave estimates of nucleated cell counts. Repertoires were generated with immunoSEQ multiplex PCR, while TCRdb's copy carries only in-frame clones and drops some. V, J and clone size reflect that table, while D and trimming were determined from the DNA. In the table there are about 46,000 clones, around 80% of which are singletons. The length of the CDR3 is 14 residues. V was pared by 8 bases and J by 7 bases, with 6 bases of the junction left unmatched. Germline CDR1 is SGHNT and CDR2 is YYREEE (reference sequence). This chain joins TRBV5-4 and TRBJ2-1, with 13 positions matching TRBD2. The clonotype originates from a woman older than 75 with acute or convalescent COVID-19. Sequenced material: peripheral blood. The CDR3 loop reads CASQLAGGYNEQFF. CDR3 coding DNA: TGTGCCAGTCAACTAGCGGGGGGGTATAATGAGCAGTTCTTC.